These 21 T cell receptor beta chains came from one sample sequenced in a study of tumor-infiltrating lymphocytes in localized non-small cell lung cancer. Assay used: immunoSEQ multiplex PCR; TCRdb lists only in-frame clones, some missing. The sample has tens of thousands of clones, 80% to 90% seen once; the top ten hold about 1.9%. Sequenced material: lung tumor tissue. The source is a human donor with non-small cell lung cancer.

This chain links TRBV5-1 with TRBJ2-1; the match to TRBD1 covers 8 bases. V was pared by 4 bases and J by 3 bases, with 6 bases of the junction left unmatched. Germline V gene data show CDR1 as SGHRS and CDR2 as YFSETQ. The length of the CDR3 is 15 residues. In nucleotides, the CDR3 is TGCGCCAGCAGCCAGCGGACAGGGAGCTACAATGAGCAGTTCTTC. Its protein is CASSQRTGSYNEQFF. Full variable domain (rest looked up from reference TRBV5-1 and TRBJ2-1): KAGVTQTPRYLIKTRGQQVTLSCSPISGHRSVSWYQQTPGQGLQFLFEYFSETQRNKGNFPGRFSGRQFSNSRSEMNVSTLELGDSALYLCASSQRTGSYNEQFFGPGTRLTVL.

The J gene is TRBJ1-1, the V gene TRBV5-4; 9 nucleotides match TRBD1. The length of the CDR3 is 14 residues. Germline V gives CDR1 SGHNT, CDR2 YYREEE (reference sequence). J was trimmed by 1 base and V by 3 bases; bases with no gene match: 1. The DNA of the CDR3 is TGTGCCAGCAGCTCGGGACAGGGGAACACTGAAGCTTTCTTT. Its protein is CASSSGQGNTEAFF.

The genes are TRBV4-1 and TRBJ1-1; 9 bases align to TRBD1. Germline CDR1 and CDR2: MGHRA and YSYEKL. The CDR3 consists of 15 residues. With V trimmed by 5 bases and J by 3 bases, 7 bases remained unmatched. The CDR3 DNA follows: TGCGCCAGCAGCGAGACAGGGGGAGTGCACACTGAAGCTTTCTTT. Translated: CASSETGGVHTEAFF.

The gene calls are TRBV5-6 and TRBJ2-2; no clear D gene. CDR3 length: 15 residues. Per germline, CDR1 SGHDT and CDR2 YYEEEE. Trimming took off 4 bases at V and 5 bases at J, with 15 bases between the two ends. CDR3 sequence (DNA): TGTGCCAGCAGCCGCCGAGATTTTAGGACCGGGGAGCTGTTTTTT. The encoded protein is CASSRRDFRTGELFF.

The rearrangement uses TRBV9 and TRBJ2-3; TRBD1 aligns across 7 bases. In germline, CDR1 is SGDLS, CDR2 YYNGEE. This CDR3 has 14 residues. The ends lost 7 bases at V and 6 bases at J; junction bases unmatched: 11. The CDR3 DNA is TGTGCCAGCGGAGGTGGGACAGCCCGGGATACGCAGTATTTT. It yields the protein CASGGGTARDTQYF. Combining the CDR3 with reference TRBV9 and TRBJ2-3 gives the whole variable domain DSGVTQTPKHLITATGQRVTLRCSPRSGDLSVYWYQQSLDQGLQFLIQYYNGEERAKGNILERFSAQQFPDLHSELNLSSLELGDSALYFCASGGGTARDTQYFGPGTRLTVL.

This chain joins TRBV6-5 and TRBJ1-2; D possibly corresponds to TRBD1 (6 bases). Germline V CDR1 and CDR2: MNHEY, SVGAGI. V was pared by 6 bases and J by 3 bases, with 14 bases between. The CDR3 is 14 residues long. The CDR3 coding sequence is TGTGCCAGCAGAAGGGGGAGGCTAGACTATGGCTACACCTTC. Its translation: CASRRGRLDYGYTF.

The chain recombines TRBV4-2 with TRBJ2-5, with D possibly matching TRBD2 (5 bases). Germline loops: CDR1 LGHNA, CDR2 YNFKEQ. CDR3 length: 16 amino acids. Trimming stripped 0 bases from V and 5 bases from J, with 16 bases between. The CDR3: CASSQDDGPTGETQYF. The CDR3 nucleotides read TGTGCCAGCAGCCAAGATGATGGGCCAACGGGGGAGACCCAGTACTTC.

The chain joins TRBV4-2 to TRBJ2-6, with unresolved D. This CDR3 has 15 residues. Germline-derived CDR1 and CDR2 are LGHNA and YNFKEQ. Trimming took off 1 base at V and 0 bases at J, with 4 bases between the two ends. DNA for the CDR3: TGTGCCAGCAGCCAAGTGGGCTCTGGGGCCAACGTCCTGACTTTC. It specifies CASSQVGSGANVLTF.

The CDR3: CASSLESNGFDEQYF. The CDR3, as DNA: TGTGCCAGCAGCTTGGAGTCAAACGGATTTGACGAGCAGTACTTC. V is TRBV5-4 and J is TRBJ2-7, with D uncertain. Trimming removed 0 bases at V and 5 bases at J, with 15 bases between. The CDR3 is 15 residues long. The germline V gene encodes CDR1 SGHNT and CDR2 YYREEE (reference sequence).

The chain has TRBV6-6 and TRBJ2-7, with D unresolved. Per germline, CDR1 MNHNY and CDR2 SVGAGI (reference sequence). The ends were cut back, 7 bases at V and 5 bases at J, with 9 bases in the middle. The CDR3 has 11 amino acids. In DNA form, the CDR3 reads TGTGCCAGCACTACGGATAACGAGCAGTACTTC. Its protein is CASTTDNEQYF.

The chain is built from TRBV6-6 and TRBJ2-7; TRBD1 matches 8 bases. The CDR3 runs to 13 residues. Germline loops: CDR1 MNHNY, CDR2 SVGAGI (reference sequence). Unmatched junction bases numbered 1, after V lost 1 base and J lost 5 bases. CDR3 protein: CASSYLQGDEQYF. The CDR3 nucleotides read TGTGCCAGCAGTTACTTACAGGGGGACGAGCAGTACTTC.

The chain is built from TRBV6-4 and TRBJ2-6; D is unresolved. CDR3 length equals 15 residues. Trimming shortened V by 3 bases and J by 0 bases, and 6 bases separated the two germline ends. Germline V gene data show CDR1 as MRHNA and CDR2 as SNTAGT. The DNA for the CDR3 is TGTGCCAGCAGTGAAACCAGCTCTGGGGCCAACGTCCTGACTTTC. This sequence encodes CASSETSSGANVLTF.

This clone has just one count. The chain has TRBV16 and TRBJ1-2; 7 nucleotides align to TRBD1. This CDR3 contains 15 residues. J lost 4 bases, V lost 4 bases, and 9 bases had no gene match. The germline V gene has CDR1 KGHSY and CDR2 FQNENV. The CDR3 protein is CASSLTRDSPYGYTF. CDR3 sequence (DNA): TGTGCCAGCAGCCTCACAAGGGACAGTCCCTATGGCTACACCTTC.

The genes are TRBV30 and TRBJ2-5; D unclear. V shed 0 bases and J shed 1 base, with 6 bases lying between them. This CDR3 is 13 amino acids long. CDR1 and CDR2 from the germline V gene are GTSNPN and SVGIG (reference sequence). CDR3 sequence: CAWSVGSQETQYF. CDR3 DNA sequence: TGTGCCTGGAGTGTGGGCAGCCAAGAGACCCAGTACTTC. Based on the CDR3 plus reference TRBV30 and TRBJ2-5, the full variable domain is SQTIHQWPATLVQPVGSPLSLECTVEGTSNPNLYWYRQAAGRGLQLLFYSVGIGQISSEVPQNLSASRPQDRQFILSSKKLLLSDSGFYLCAWSVGSQETQYFGPGTRLLVL.

CDR3 sequence reads: CASSYTLNQPQHF. CDR3 in DNA: TGTGCCAGCAGTTACACCCTTAATCAGCCCCAGCATTTT. The rearrangement uses TRBV6-5 and TRBJ1-5; D unresolved. Germline V gives CDR1 MNHEY, CDR2 SVGAGI. The CDR3 loop spans 13 amino acids. The V end lost 2 bases, the J end lost 4 bases, and 6 bases lay between the germline ends.

V is TRBV2 and J is TRBJ1-6, with D hard to call. CDR3 length: 16 residues. V was trimmed by 7 bases and J by 0 bases, leaving 13 bases between them. The germline V gene encodes CDR1 SNHLY and CDR2 FYNNEI. The CDR3 nucleotides are TGTGCCAGCACCCCCTGGGCTAGCTCCTATAATTCACCCCTCCACTTT. Encoded protein: CASTPWASSYNSPLHF.

The gene calls are TRBV5-1 and TRBJ2-1, with D uncertain. V was trimmed by 3 bases and J by 10 bases, leaving 14 bases between them. The germline V gene encodes CDR1 SGHRS and CDR2 YFSETQ. The CDR3 sequence is 13 residues long. The CDR3 region has the DNA TGCGCCAGCAGCTCTCCGGGCCCCAAGGAGCAGTTCTTC. Protein: CASSSPGPKEQFF.

V usage is TRBV7-2 and J usage is TRBJ2-7; the D gene is possibly TRBD2 (6 bases). The CDR3 is made up of 16 amino acids. Germline loops: CDR1 SGHTA, CDR2 FQGNSA. Trimming removed 4 bases from V and 0 bases from J, with 16 bases in between. The CDR3 spells CASSWDLASSSYEQYF. The CDR3 DNA reads TGTGCCAGCAGCTGGGACTTAGCGTCCAGCTCCTACGAGCAGTACTTC.

This chain connects TRBV7-2 to TRBJ1-5; D not certain. With 1 base removed from V and 7 bases from J, the gap between germline ends came to 8 bases. The CDR3 contains 13 residues. Per germline, CDR1 SGHTA and CDR2 FQGNSA. The CDR3 spells CASSLDSLQPQHF. The CDR3 DNA is TGTGCCAGCAGCTTAGATAGCCTCCAGCCCCAGCATTTT.

This sequence joins TRBV30 and TRBJ1-2, with D unclear. This CDR3 has 12 residues. Trimming removed 0 bases from V and 7 bases from J, with 9 bases in between. CDR1 and CDR2 (germline): GTSNPN, SVGIG (reference sequence). As DNA, the CDR3 is TGTGCCTGGAGTGTAACGCAAGCTGGCTACACCTTC. Protein sequence: CAWSVTQAGYTF.

The table lists this clone with a few counts. The chain links TRBV7-2 to TRBJ2-1, with D hard to call. Deletions cut 5 bases from V and 8 bases from J, with 16 bases between. Germline V CDR1 and CDR2: SGHTA, FQGNSA. The CDR3 has 14 amino acids. The CDR3 nucleotides read TGTGCCAGCAGCCTTATGCGTCTTCGCGATGAGCAGTTCTTC. Its protein product is CASSLMRLRDEQFF.